This TCR beta chain was obtained from a study of blood T cell repertoires in COVID-19. Looking at the study overall: From the United States, Italy and Spain came samples of acute and convalescent COVID-19. The cDNA or gDNA used as material had been derived from T cells, B-cell-depleted T cells, or PBMCs.

Looked up from germline, CDR1 is SGHRS and CDR2 is YFSETQ. CDR3 length: 16 amino acids. Trimming shortened V by 0 bases and J by 0 bases, and 10 bases separated the two germline ends. Sequencing was performed with immunoSEQ multiplex PCR; in TCRdb, only in-frame clones are kept and a portion is missing. The sample has 100,000 to 150,000 clones, over 80% seen once; the top ten hold under 5%. Participants were aged about 18 to 100 years from some 24 US areas. What the recovered Cohort 3 donors had was two negative PCRs, clearance, or symptom resolution. The chain carries TRBV5-1 and TRBJ1-5; no definite D call. The clonotype comes from a woman aged 25 to 39 who had recovered from COVID-19. The material sequenced was PBMCs or T cells enriched from blood (not recorded which). The CDR3 bases are TGCGCCAGCAGCTTGGATGCAGGTTATAGCAATCAGCCCCAGCATTTT. This gives the protein CASSLDAGYSNQPQHF. Based on the CDR3 plus reference TRBV5-1 and TRBJ1-5, the full variable domain is KAGVTQTPRYLIKTRGQQVTLSCSPISGHRSVSWYQQTPGQGLQFLFEYFSETQRNKGNFPGRFSGRQFSNSRSEMNVSTLELGDSALYLCASSLDAGYSNQPQHFGDGTRLSIL.